This is a list of T cell receptor beta chains from one sample in a study of T cells after yellow fever vaccination. TCRdb recomputed calls from the 5' RACE reads with MiXCR, one row per CDR3 protein. The sample has roughly 340,000 distinct CDR3 sequences; 3.5% to 4.5% are singletons. Material: PBMCs, obtained 5 days after the yellow fever booster vaccination. The receptors shown here come from a man between 18 and 35 years old who received the YFV17D yellow fever vaccine. CDR3s include the opening cysteine and the closing phenylalanine or tryptophan.

V	CDR3
TRBV7-9	CASSFLSGAITDTQYF
TRBV10-1	CASAAGVSYNEQFF
TRBV3-1	CASSASSGSYNEQFF
TRBV7-2	CASSSRETGANVLTF
TRBV9	CASSVDVGSGELFF
TRBV4-3	CASSRTSGAYNEQFF
TRBV20-1	CSARGTVQPQHF
TRBV7-3	CASSLRVAPSTGELFF
TRBV5-1	CASSFREEGRNTEAFF
TRBV24-1	CATSDPRGSGVEQFF
TRBV3-1	CASSPLGGNNEQFF
TRBV9	CASSVVGQGETQYF
TRBV4-1	CASSQDWQGNQPQHF
TRBV20-1	CSARIQAQETQYF
TRBV25-1	CASSVRGLNSPLHF
TRBV5-1	CASTPTPPPSSYEQYF
TRBV19	CASSPGQGFPLYTF
TRBV12-3/TRBV12-4	CASSLGDRGTYNEQFF
TRBV5-1	CASSSWGGSGQGLTEAFF
TRBV29-1	CSVAGGRFRQETQYF
TRBV29-1	CSVAGEQFF
TRBV6-5	CASSLTHSYEQYF
TRBV6-5	CASKTYGTSYNSPLHF
TRBV4-2	CASSRSDREQETQYF
TRBV4-3	CASSRQHMNTEAFF
TRBV3-1	CASSQITAGATYNEQFF
TRBV4-3	CASSQVGGLLETQYF
TRBV11-2	CASSLASWNYNEQFF
TRBV20-1	CSARDLTGGILGVREQYF
TRBV12-3/TRBV12-4	CASSVGRNQPQHF
TRBV19	CASTASTDTQYF
TRBV4-1	CASSQDPRGTSYNEQFF
TRBV12-3/TRBV12-4	CASSRQTDTQYF
TRBV12-3/TRBV12-4	CASTAGAGGRDTQYF
TRBV7-2	CASSLVAWDTQYF
TRBV5-1	CASSSEDRLKQYF
TRBV3-1	CASSQHSPGTDIEKLFF
TRBV7-9	CASSSPQDTQYF
TRBV18	CASSPRRDGELFF
TRBV7-2	CASSLPTLPARYF
TRBV6-1	CASSERFYSNQPQHF
TRBV20-1	CSARTGGSGANVLTF
TRBV20-1	CSAVPMGDTQYF
TRBV6-5	CASSLTGVGPDTQYF
TRBV5-6	CASSLVRGATF
TRBV7-2	CASSRPGGYEQYF
TRBV7-3	CASSLSGGSYEQFF
TRBV12-3/TRBV12-4	CASSPLAGGHTGELFF
TRBV25-1	CASSEIPGGNTIYF
TRBV4-3	CASSREWTGRQPQHF
TRBV29-1	CSVEENPGTGEAFF